What follows describes a single TCR beta chain. Antigen specificity is unknown. The sample comes from a study of radiotherapy plus CTLA-4 blockade in lung cancer. Regarding the study as a whole: Interferon-beta and early blood T cell clone dynamics reportedly predicted response best.

The table came from immunoSEQ multiplex PCR; TCRdb's copy has only in-frame clones and leaves some out. The data show about 38,000 clones, with about 68% seen just once and 8.5% to 9% held by the top ten. Germline V gene sequence: CDR1 LGHNA, CDR2 YSLEER. J gave up 8 bases and V 0 bases, and 3 bases lay outside the gene matches. The CDR3 has 15 amino acids. The gene calls are TRBV4-3 and TRBJ1-6; TRBD1 agrees at 8 bases. This clonotype was obtained from a human donor with non-small cell lung cancer who had stable disease on radiotherapy plus ipilimumab. Sample: peripheral blood, taken from a patient treated with radiotherapy plus ipilimumab. CDR3 amino acids: CASSQDSDRDSPLHF. Written as DNA, the CDR3 is TGCGCCAGCAGCCAAGATTCGGACAGGGATTCACCCCTCCACTTT.